The source of this TCR beta chain is a study of blood T cells in healthy people across ages. CDR3 length: 16 amino acids. From germline, CDR1 is MNHEY and CDR2 SMNVEV (reference sequence). Points from the study as a whole: TCR beta diversity, measured per million T cells, fell in a roughly linear way with age.

To note about this clonotype: Its matching antigen is unknown.

A sample-barcoded 5' primer and a J-beta primer mix were used in a second PCR of about 7 to 11 cycles. Each CDR3 protein is one row after TCRdb ran MiXCR on the 5' RACE reads. The sample contains 600,000 or so distinct CDR3 sequences, around half of which appear only once. The V call is TRBV27, the J call TRBJ2-1; 12 bases align to TRBD2. Near its end, the DNA agrees better with TRBJ2-7, so the J call may be wrong. The TCR was taken from an elderly man in good health. Sequenced material: blood. Written as DNA, the CDR3 is TGTGCCAGCAGTACCAGGACTAGCGGGAACTACAATGAGCAGTACTTC. Encoded protein: CASSTRTSGNYNEQYF.